These 32 T cell receptor beta chains came from one sample sequenced in a study of blood T cell repertoires in COVID-19. Generated by immunoSEQ multiplex PCR, the TCRdb table keeps only in-frame clones and is missing some. The sample contains 150,000 to 200,000 clones, 60% to 85% of which appear only once. The sequencing input was peripheral blood. These receptors originate from a woman aged 50 to 65 with active or convalescent COVID-19.

The CDR3 DNA reads as TGTGCCTGGAGAACAGGGGGTTATAATTCACCCCTCCACTTT. Translation gives CAWRTGGYNSPLHF. V is TRBV30 and J is TRBJ1-6; TRBD1 matches at 8 bases. This CDR3 has 14 amino acids. Germline assignment: CDR1 GTSNPN and CDR2 SVGIG (reference sequence). Trimming took 3 bases from V and 4 from J; bases not matched to a gene: 2.

The J gene is TRBJ2-1, the V gene TRBV9; D possibly corresponds to TRBD2 (6 bases). The CDR3 loop spans 14 amino acids. The germline V and J ends were trimmed by 2 bases and 7 bases, with 13 bases remaining between them. Germline V gene data show CDR1 as SGDLS and CDR2 as YYNGEE. The CDR3 nucleotides read TGTGCCAGCAGCGTTAGCGGAGGGTGGAATGAGCAGTTCTTC. This gives the protein CASSVSGGWNEQFF.

The chain employs TRBV30 and TRBJ1-1; D is uncertain. CDR1 is GTSNPN and CDR2 is SVGIG in the germline V gene (reference sequence). Trimming left V 0 bases short and J 0 bases short, with 17 bases between. The CDR3 totals 17 residues. CDR3 loop: CAWSVTITFTVNTEAFF. For the CDR3, the DNA is TGTGCCTGGAGTGTCACCATAACCTTCACAGTGAACACTGAAGCTTTCTTT. Full variable domain (outside the CDR3, taken from reference TRBV30 and TRBJ1-1): SQTIHQWPATLVQPVGSPLSLECTVEGTSNPNLYWYRQAAGRGLQLLFYSVGIGQISSEVPQNLSASRPQDRQFILSSKKLLLSDSGFYLCAWSVTITFTVNTEAFFGQGTRLTVV.

The chain has TRBV7-9 and TRBJ2-2; D is uncertain. CDR1 and CDR2 (germline): SEHNR, FQNEAQ (reference sequence). V was cut by 2 bases and J by 1 base, with 8 bases left in between. There are 15 residues in the CDR3. The CDR3 nucleotides read TGTGCCAGCAGCTTACTGGCAGTGAACACCGGGGAGCTGTTTTTT. It is translated as CASSLLAVNTGELFF.

This clone was recorded a few times. The chain joins TRBV1 to TRBJ2-7; the table's D call of TRBD2 was not tested on the DNA. TRBV1 is labeled a pseudogene. CDR3 length equals 16 residues. CDR3 region: CTSSQASPGLGREQYF. CDR3 coding DNA: TGCACCAGCAGCCAAGCTAGCCCCGGACTGGGTAGGGAGCAGTACTTC.

The chain is built from TRBV7-9 and TRBJ1-1; D uncertain. The CDR3 is 12 residues long. Germline CDR1 SEHNR, CDR2 FQNEAQ (reference sequence). Trimming left V 1 base short and J 7 bases short, with 7 bases between. This CDR3 is CASSLVTLEAFF. The CDR3 DNA reads as TGTGCCAGCAGCTTAGTTACTCTTGAAGCTTTCTTT.

V and J are TRBV15 and TRBJ2-7; 8 bases match TRBD1. The CDR3 loop spans 16 amino acids. CDR1 and CDR2 from the germline V gene are LNHNV and YYDKDF (reference sequence). After removal of 5 bases from V and 7 bases from J, the junction contained 16 bases not matched to a gene. CDR3 bases: TGTGCCACCAGCCGATTTGTATCAGGGGGCGTTTGGGAGCAGTACTTC. Translation gives CATSRFVSGGVWEQYF.

The chain recombines TRBV2 with TRBJ2-7; TRBD2 agrees at 7 bases. The germline V gene has CDR1 SNHLY and CDR2 FYNNEI. The CDR3 is 15 amino acids. J gave up 5 bases and V 1 base, and 8 bases lay outside the gene matches. DNA of the CDR3: TGTGCCAGCAGTGAAGAAAGACTAGCAACCCACGAGCAGTACTTC. This gives the protein CASSEERLATHEQYF. The whole variable domain, filled in from reference TRBV2 and TRBJ2-7, reads EPEVTQTPSHQVTQMGQEVILRCVPISNHLYFYWYRQILGQKVEFLVSFYNNEISEKSEIFDDQFSVERPDGSNFTLKIRSTKLEDSAMYFCASSEERLATHEQYFGPGTRLTVT.

This clone was counted ten times or more. The chain couples TRBV6-2 or TRBV6-3 to TRBJ2-5; 8 bases map to TRBD2. V was clipped by 2 bases and J by 5 bases; unmatched bases: 7. The CDR3 runs to 15 residues. CDR1 is MNHEY, CDR2 SVGEGT, per germline. The CDR3 DNA follows: TGTGCCAGCAGTTACGAGGCGGGGGGCGCTGAGACCCAGTACTTC. This encodes CASSYEAGGAETQYF.

The count of this clone is one. The chain employs TRBV29-1 and TRBJ1-2, with 7 bases matching TRBD1. Germline V gives CDR1 SQVTM, CDR2 ANQGSEA. This CDR3 is 13 amino acids long. V was pared by 4 bases and J by 0 bases, with 2 bases of the junction left unmatched. The CDR3 DNA follows: TGCAGCGTTGTAACAGGGGCTAACTATGGCTACACCTTC. The encoded protein is CSVVTGANYGYTF. Full variable domain (rest looked up from reference TRBV29-1 and TRBJ1-2): SAVISQKPSRDICQRGTSLTIQCQVDSQVTMMFWYRQQPGQSLTLIATANQGSEATYESGFVIDKFPISRPNLTFSTLTVSNMSPEDSSIYLCSVVTGANYGYTFGSGTRLTVV.

This chain connects TRBV7-2 to TRBJ1-3; D is possibly TRBD1 (6 bases). The length of the CDR3 is 14 residues. Germline CDR1 reads SGHTA; CDR2 reads FQGNSA. Trimming removed 8 bases from V and 2 bases from J, with 13 bases in between. CDR3 protein: CASSTGPAGNTIYF. The CDR3 DNA follows: TGTGCCAGCTCAACAGGGCCGGCTGGAAACACCATATATTTT. Variable domain in full (rest from reference TRBV7-2 and TRBJ1-3): GAGVSQSPSNKVTEKGKDVELRCDPISGHTALYWYRQSLGQGLEFLIYFQGNSAPDKSGLPSDRFSAERTGGSVSTLTIQRTQQEDSAVYLCASSTGPAGNTIYFGEGSWLTVV.

The rearrangement links TRBV12-1 to TRBJ1-1; the DNA was not used to check the table's D call, TRBD1. TRBV12-1 constitutes a pseudogene. The CDR3 sequence is 13 residues long. The CDR3 here is CASSFYRGTEAFF. The CDR3 nucleotides are TGTGCCAGCAGCTTCTACAGGGGGACTGAAGCTTTCTTT.

This chain links TRBV10-3 with TRBJ2-2; 8 nucleotides align to TRBD1. CDR1 and CDR2 from the germline V gene are ENHRY and SYGVKD. V dropped 5 bases and J dropped 6; count of bases not matched to a gene: 5. There are 14 residues in the CDR3. Here the CDR3 reads CAISQGAVAGELFF. CDR3 bases: TGTGCCATCAGTCAGGGGGCGGTGGCCGGGGAGCTGTTTTTT.

The chain combines TRBV6-5 with TRBJ2-2, with D perhaps matching TRBD1 (6 bases). The length of the CDR3 is 14 residues. The germline CDR1 and CDR2 sequences are MNHEY and SVGAGI. Trimming cost V 2 bases and J 7 bases, with 11 bases left between them. CDR3 residues: CASSYLTGNGELFF. Here the CDR3 DNA reads TGTGCCAGCAGTTACCTCACAGGGAACGGGGAGCTGTTTTTT.

The chain uses TRBV7-9 and TRBJ2-1; no reliable D call. Germline V gene sequence: CDR1 SEHNR, CDR2 FQNEAQ (reference sequence). This CDR3 is 15 amino acids long. V was shortened by 5 bases and J by 0 bases, with 11 bases between the two germline ends. CDR3 sequence (DNA): TGTGCCAGCAGCCAAACATCCGACTCCTACAATGAGCAGTTCTTC. This gives the protein CASSQTSDSYNEQFF.

J is TRBJ2-3 and V is TRBV20-1; 10 bases align to TRBD2. With 3 bases clipped from V and 0 bases from J, the junction kept 9 bases outside the gene matches. The CDR3 contains 17 residues. Germline-derived CDR1 and CDR2 are DFQATT and SNEGSKA (reference sequence). Here the CDR3 DNA reads TGCAGTGCTAGTCGGCTAGCGGGAGCCTCTAGCACAGATACGCAGTATTTT. It encodes CSASRLAGASSTDTQYF.

This clone has a single count. V usage is TRBV7-3 and J usage is TRBJ2-3, with no clear D. CDR3 length equals 14 residues. Trimming pared 5 bases from V and 2 bases from J, leaving 11 bases between. Germline V lookup: CDR1 SGHTA, CDR2 FQGTGA. CDR3 sequence: CASSRDIPTDTQYF. As DNA, the CDR3 is TGTGCCAGCAGCCGAGACATTCCCACAGATACGCAGTATTTT.

The chain links TRBV6-6 to TRBJ2-7, with TRBD1 matching over 7 bases. Losses at the gene ends were 6 bases for V and 6 bases for J; bases not matched to a gene: 8. Germline lookup yields CDR1 MNHNY and CDR2 SVGAGI (reference sequence). The CDR3 covers 13 residues. The CDR3 loop reads CASSPRGLSEQYF. CDR3 coding DNA: TGTGCCAGCAGCCCTAGGGGGCTTAGCGAGCAGTACTTC.

This clone was observed a handful of times. V is TRBV6-5 and J is TRBJ1-4, with a possible D match to TRBD1 (5 bases). The CDR3 is 15 amino acids. CDR1 is MNHEY, CDR2 SVGAGI, per germline. V gave up 6 bases and J gave up 0 bases, with 11 bases separating them. CDR3 protein: CASRGGIATNEKLFF. The CDR3 DNA reads as TGTGCCAGCAGGGGGGGGATTGCAACTAATGAAAAACTGTTTTTT.

This sequence joins TRBV6-5 and TRBJ1-1; 9 bases align to TRBD1. Germline trimming cut 6 bases from V and 6 bases from J; bases unmatched to any gene: 8. The germline V gene encodes CDR1 MNHEY and CDR2 SVGAGI. CDR3 length equals 14 residues. CDR3 residues: CASRRTGALPEAFF. CDR3 DNA: TGTGCCAGCAGGCGGACAGGGGCACTCCCTGAAGCTTTCTTT.

V gene TRBV19 combines with J gene TRBJ2-1; D unclear. Trimming stripped 6 bases from V and 8 bases from J, with 17 bases between. Germline V gene lookup returns CDR1 LNHDA and CDR2 SQIVND (reference sequence). The length of the CDR3 is 14 residues. CDR3 DNA: TGTGCCAGTAGCCCTGGGTCTAGTCGACATGAGCAGTTCTTC. Amino acids: CASSPGSSRHEQFF.

The V and J genes are TRBV6-2 or TRBV6-3 and TRBJ2-5; TRBD1 aligns across 7 bases. The germline V gene has CDR1 MNHEY and CDR2 SVGEGT. Trimming at V came to 2 bases and at J to 5 bases, leaving 8 bases not matched to a gene. CDR3 length equals 15 residues. The CDR3 DNA is TGTGCCAGCAGTTACCAACAGGGGTTAACGGAGACCCAGTACTTC. This translates into CASSYQQGLTETQYF.

The rearrangement joins TRBV7-8 to TRBJ2-1, with 9 bases identical to TRBD1. Germline V gives CDR1 SGHVS, CDR2 FQNEAQ. This CDR3 spans 15 amino acids. V was pared by 6 bases and J by 1 base, with 4 bases of the junction left unmatched. The CDR3 DNA reads as TGTGCCAGCAGAACCGGGACAGGGTCCTACAATGAGCAGTTCTTC. It specifies CASRTGTGSYNEQFF.

The J gene is TRBJ1-1, the V gene TRBV27; D remains unclear. V shed 3 bases and J shed 1 base, with 9 bases lying between them. There are 14 residues in the CDR3. Per germline, CDR1 MNHEY and CDR2 SMNVEV (reference sequence). The CDR3 spells CASSLLPGNTEAFF. CDR3 coding DNA: TGTGCCAGCAGTTTGTTGCCGGGGAACACTGAAGCTTTCTTT.

This clone was counted a single time. The chain is built from TRBV4-2 and TRBJ2-5; 9 nucleotides line up with TRBD2. The V gene end was trimmed by 1 base and the J gene end by 5 bases; junction bases not matched to a gene: 11. Germline values: CDR1 LGHNA, CDR2 YNFKEQ. CDR3 length equals 17 residues. The CDR3, as DNA: TGTGCCAGCAGCCAAGGTCCTGATGGCGGGGGGGCGGAGACCCAGTACTTC. Translation gives CASSQGPDGGGAETQYF.

The rearrangement uses TRBV3-1 (or the pseudogene TRBV3-2) and TRBJ2-7; D unresolved. Trimming took 4 bases from V and 0 from J, leaving 10 bases between them. The CDR3 is 14 amino acids. The germline gives CDR1 LGHDT, CDR2 YNNKEL (reference sequence). The chain's CDR3 is CASSPDLSSYEQYF. The CDR3 DNA reads TGTGCCAGCAGCCCCGACTTGAGCTCCTACGAGCAGTACTTC.

The J gene is TRBJ1-6, the V gene TRBV7-9; possible D gene TRBD1, 5 bases. Germline assignment: CDR1 SEHNR and CDR2 FQNEAQ (reference sequence). The CDR3 extends over 15 amino acids. Trimming left V 3 bases short and J 7 bases short, with 13 bases between. Here the CDR3 reads CASSLGQYGNSPLHF. The CDR3 coding sequence is TGTGCCAGCAGCTTGGGGCAGTACGGAAATTCACCCCTCCACTTT.

The chain is built from TRBV10-3 and TRBJ1-3, with D maybe TRBD1 (6 bases). This CDR3 is 15 amino acids long. Trimming stripped 3 bases from V and 0 bases from J, with 9 bases between. Germline V gene sequence: CDR1 ENHRY, CDR2 SYGVKD. CDR3 DNA sequence: TGTGCCATCAGTGACAGGGGCCGCTCTGGAAACACCATATATTTT. It encodes CAISDRGRSGNTIYF.

V and J are TRBV5-8 and TRBJ2-1; the match to TRBD1 covers 8 bases. From germline, CDR1 is SGHTS and CDR2 YDEGEE. The V and J ends lost 4 bases and 7 bases, in that order; junction bases with no gene match: 4. The CDR3 is 13 amino acids. CDR3 sequence reads: CASSPWTGNEQFF. CDR3 nucleotide sequence: TGTGCCAGCAGCCCGTGGACAGGGAATGAGCAGTTCTTC.

V gene TRBV18 combines with J gene TRBJ1-1; 7 nucleotides match TRBD1. The germline V gene has CDR1 KGHSH and CDR2 LQKENI. CDR3 length: 13 residues. The V and J ends lost 4 bases and 1 base, in that order; junction bases with no gene match: 0. CDR3 region: CASSRTGNTEAFF. The CDR3, as DNA: TGTGCCAGCTCACGGACAGGGAACACTGAAGCTTTCTTT.

The chain couples TRBV29-1 to TRBJ1-1; unclear D gene. Trimming took off 6 bases at V and 2 bases at J, with 13 bases between the two ends. The germline V gene has CDR1 SQVTM and CDR2 ANQGSEA. The CDR3 extends over 13 amino acids. The CDR3 protein is CSVRREVNTEAFF. The CDR3 nucleotides read TGCAGCGTCCGCCGGGAGGTAAACACTGAAGCTTTCTTT.

The rearrangement links TRBV19 to TRBJ1-3; weak D call: TRBD1 (6 bases). V shed 5 bases and J shed 4 bases, with 15 bases lying between them. The CDR3 has 15 amino acids. CDR1 is LNHDA, CDR2 SQIVND, per germline (reference sequence). The CDR3 DNA reads TGTGCCAGTAGTGTACAACAGGGTTCGGGAAACACCATATATTTT. Protein sequence: CASSVQQGSGNTIYF.